Listed below are T cell receptor beta chains from one sample, sequenced in a study of identical twins. TCRdb fed the 5' RACE reads into MiXCR, producing one record per CDR3 protein. The sample holds some 1,700,000 distinct CDR3 sequences, more than 30% seen once. Sequencing input: cord blood. The receptors here all came from a newborn girl in good health. The CDR3 runs from the conserved cysteine through the conserved F or W. Fields, in order: J gene, clone size, V gene, CDR3 protein. Clone size is shown for a subset of rows, as once, few, many or a class of expanded clone.

>TRBJ2-3|-|TRBV7-9
CASSFRGRADTQYF
>TRBJ1-2|-|TRBV5-8
CASSLPPGLYGYTF
>TRBJ2-3|few|TRBV3-1
CASSQRRSDTQYF
>TRBJ2-4|few|TRBV12-3/TRBV12-4
CASSSPLAGGPHGVKNIQYF
>TRBJ1-4|few|TRBV20-1
CSAQTRSRGEKLFF
>TRBJ1-2|-|TRBV7-9
CASSSSGDLYGYTF
>TRBJ1-5|many|TRBV6-6
CASSRGVSNQPQHF
>TRBJ2-6|-|TRBV11-2
CASRRYSGANVLTF
>TRBJ2-7|many|TRBV6-1
CASSEGNEQYF
>TRBJ1-2|-|TRBV3-1
CASSRPGQGKGYTF
>TRBJ1-1|few|TRBV20-1
CSARSIAGMNTEAFF
>TRBJ2-3|-|TRBV7-6
CASSLMLGSITAGGPTDTQYF
>TRBJ2-1|few|TRBV3-1
CASSYRTSGSNNEQFF
>TRBJ2-7|-|TRBV29-1
CSVEDGGCEQYF
>TRBJ2-1|many|TRBV20-1
CSAGTSGYNEQFF
>TRBJ2-3|few|TRBV5-4
CASSFSGGAKDTQYF
>TRBJ1-1|once|TRBV30
CASEDPGDTEAFF
>TRBJ1-2|many|TRBV20-1
CSAGHYGYTF
>TRBJ2-7|-|TRBV5-1
CASSLEGQGPYEQYF
>TRBJ2-3|-|TRBV11-3
CASSLDVFSTDTQYF
>TRBJ2-1|-|TRBV20-1
CSAGDGPSSYNEQFF
>TRBJ1-6|-|TRBV2
CASSPGLHNSPLHF
>TRBJ1-1|-|TRBV20-1
CSAAPGNTEAFF
>TRBJ2-1|-|TRBV20-1
CSARGGAGTNEQFF
>TRBJ2-1|-|TRBV28
CASSPRYVWDNEQFF
>TRBJ1-2|few|TRBV13
CASSQKDRVGYGYTF
>TRBJ2-5|-|TRBV28
CASSPRLGETQYF
>TRBJ2-7|once|TRBV3-1
CASSPGQPYVQYF
>TRBJ2-1|-|TRBV12-3/TRBV12-4
CASSFRLGLSYNEQFF
>TRBJ1-5|-|TRBV21-1
CASPNAGGRQQPQHF
>TRBJ2-5|-|TRBV4-2
CASGQDVSAAYKQYF
>TRBJ2-7|-|TRBV12-3/TRBV12-4
CASRPPGLENNEQYF
>TRBJ2-7|few|TRBV28
CASSVLAGDLGYSYEQYF
>TRBJ2-1|few|TRBV7-2
CASSLSPTSGSVNEQFF
>TRBJ2-2|-|TRBV24-1
CATREPPLQGSTYTGELFF
>TRBJ2-1|few|TRBV4-2
CASSQAFVAGIQNEQFF
>TRBJ2-3|many|TRBV4-2
CASSQGGDTQYF
>TRBJ1-2|-|TRBV13
CASSPEGYTF
>TRBJ1-2|-|TRBV6-1
CASSESPLTSSYGYTF
>TRBJ2-1|few|TRBV27
CASSPTGLAGYSSYNEQFF
>TRBJ2-5|-|TRBV9
CASSVDSSLLAGGDNEQYF
>TRBJ2-2|-|TRBV6-5
CASSYSRQGDGELFF
>TRBJ1-1|-|TRBV3-1
CASSHEGGVSTEAFF
>TRBJ1-2|few|TRBV12-3/TRBV12-4
CASSSRDRGYTF
>TRBJ1-2|few|TRBV5-1
CASSPRTGTASHYGYTF